These 32 T cell receptor beta chains were all obtained from the same sample, sequenced in a study of blood T cell repertoires in COVID-19 (dated by TCRdb to 2020 to 2022). The library was prepared using the immunoSEQ multiplex PCR assay. TCRdb carries this immuneACCESS record with in-frame sequences only. Its versions omit some clonotypes, under half of them owing to an unresolved V gene in the studies checked, with the rest unexplained. The sample contains roughly 400,000 clones, roughly 91% of them found a single time. The top ten constitute about 1.7% of the sample. Sequences were obtained from PBMCs or T cells enriched from blood (not recorded which). These receptors came from a woman aged 25 to 39 who had recovered from COVID-19.

V and J are TRBV4-2 and TRBJ1-2; tentative D call: TRBD1 (6 bases). Germline V CDR1 and CDR2: LGHNA, YNFKEQ. The CDR3 is 13 amino acids. Trimming removed 0 bases from V and 6 bases from J, with 8 bases in between. The CDR3 region is CASSQEAGDGYTF. The CDR3, as DNA: TGTGCCAGCAGCCAAGAGGCAGGGGATGGCTACACCTTC.

The chain has TRBV4-1 and TRBJ1-2, with D uncertain. V lost 1 base and J 4 bases, leaving 13 bases between the germline ends. This CDR3 is 15 amino acids long. Germline V gene data show CDR1 as MGHRA and CDR2 as YSYEKL. The CDR3 nucleotides are TGCGCCAGCAGCCAAGGCGGATGGGAGCTCTATGGCTACACCTTC. It specifies CASSQGGWELYGYTF.

The rearrangement joins TRBV28 to TRBJ1-2; 9 bases align to TRBD1. CDR1 and CDR2 (germline): MDHEN, SYDVKM. J gave up 7 bases and V 3 bases, and 12 bases lay outside the gene matches. This CDR3 has 16 residues. This CDR3 reads CASSFQIIGDRAGYTF. The CDR3 DNA sequence: TGTGCCAGCAGTTTTCAAATAATCGGGGACAGGGCTGGCTACACCTTC.

This chain uses TRBV5-1 with TRBJ2-2, with 13 nucleotides matching TRBD2. The trim removed 4 bases at V and 6 bases at J, leaving 6 bases unmatched. The CDR3 totals 16 residues. Looked up from germline, CDR1 is SGHRS and CDR2 is YFSETQ. The CDR3 loop is CASSGLTSGGAGELFF. Here the CDR3 DNA reads TGCGCCAGCAGCGGCCTAACTAGCGGGGGGGCCGGGGAGCTGTTTTTT. Full variable domain (missing parts from reference TRBV5-1 and TRBJ2-2): KAGVTQTPRYLIKTRGQQVTLSCSPISGHRSVSWYQQTPGQGLQFLFEYFSETQRNKGNFPGRFSGRQFSNSRSEMNVSTLELGDSALYLCASSGLTSGGAGELFFGEGSRLTVL.

The chain couples TRBV5-1 to TRBJ1-4, with TRBD1 matching over 7 bases. The J segment lost 4 bases and the V segment lost 0 bases, leaving 3 bases of the junction unmatched. From germline, CDR1 is SGHRS and CDR2 YFSETQ. The CDR3 sequence is 15 residues long. The CDR3 region is CASSLAGGNNEKLFF. The CDR3 DNA sequence: TGCGCCAGCAGCTTGGCAGGGGGTAATAATGAAAAACTGTTTTTT.

This clone has a handful of counts. The V and J genes are TRBV4-3 and TRBJ1-4; D ambiguous. This CDR3 comprises 14 residues. The germline V gene encodes CDR1 LGHNA and CDR2 YSLEER. Between the trimmed V and J ends, which lost 0 bases and 8 bases, there was a span of 10 bases. The CDR3 DNA follows: TGCGCCAGCAGCCAAGATAGCGACGACGAAAAACTGTTTTTT. This sequence encodes CASSQDSDDEKLFF.

This clone was seen a handful of times. The chain has TRBV28 and TRBJ1-6; TRBD1 agrees at 7 bases. V lost 3 bases, J lost 6 bases, and 5 bases stayed unmatched. The CDR3 spans 15 residues. The V gene's germline CDR1 is MDHEN and CDR2 SYDVKM. In DNA, the CDR3 is TGTGCCAGCAGTTTCCCGGGACAGACTAATTCACCCCTCCACTTT. Its protein is CASSFPGQTNSPLHF.

The chain links TRBV30 to TRBJ1-2, with D possibly matching TRBD1 (5 bases). Germline V CDR1 and CDR2: GTSNPN, SVGIG (reference sequence). Trimming cost V 0 bases and J 8 bases, with 13 bases left between them. This CDR3 is built from 13 residues. Here the CDR3 DNA reads TGTGCCTGGAGTGTGGGCGGGGGAGAAGGCTACACCTTC. It yields the protein CAWSVGGGEGYTF.

This clone has a single count. This sequence joins TRBV6-5 and TRBJ1-4, with TRBD1 as a possible D gene (5 bases). The CDR3 sequence is 16 residues long. The V end lost 2 bases, the J end lost 5 bases, and 15 bases lay between the germline ends. Germline V gene lookup returns CDR1 MNHEY and CDR2 SVGAGI. The CDR3 region is CASSYPWGEVNEKLFF. The DNA of the CDR3 is TGTGCCAGCAGTTACCCATGGGGGGAAGTAAATGAAAAACTGTTTTTT.

CDR3: CASSLGESYEQYF. Written as DNA, the CDR3 is TGTGCCAGCAGCTTAGGGGAGAGCTACGAGCAGTACTTC. The chain links TRBV11-2 to TRBJ2-7, with D maybe TRBD2 (5 bases). The CDR3 length is 13 residues. V was shortened by 1 base and J by 3 bases, with 7 bases between the two germline ends. Germline CDR1 and CDR2: SGHAT and FQNNGV.

This clone was picked up a small number of times. The genes are TRBV30 and TRBJ2-1, with 10 nucleotides matching TRBD2. The ends lost 7 bases at V and 8 bases at J; junction bases unmatched: 14. Germline CDR1 reads GTSNPN; CDR2 reads SVGIG (reference sequence). The CDR3 runs to 15 residues. The CDR3 DNA sequence: TGTGCCTCCTCCCCAACTAGCGGGGTGACGGATGAGCAGTTCTTC. Encoded protein: CASSPTSGVTDEQFF.

The chain is built from TRBV7-2 and TRBJ2-7; no firm D call. Trimming cost V 5 bases and J 3 bases, with 5 bases left between them. From germline, CDR1 is SGHTA and CDR2 FQGNSA. CDR3 size: 11 residues. The CDR3 DNA follows: TGTGCCAGCAGCGGCCGCTACGAGCAGTACTTC. This encodes CASSGRYEQYF.

The V and J genes are TRBV19 and TRBJ1-2; 8 bases are a match to TRBD1. V was clipped by 7 bases and J by 2 bases; unmatched bases: 6. This CDR3 region has 14 residues. The germline V gene encodes CDR1 LNHDA and CDR2 SQIVND (reference sequence). The CDR3 sequence is CASNPGQGNYGYTF. CDR3 sequence (DNA): TGTGCCAGTAACCCCGGACAGGGCAACTATGGCTACACCTTC.

The rearrangement joins TRBV5-1 to TRBJ2-3; 9 positions match TRBD1. Germline loops: CDR1 SGHRS, CDR2 YFSETQ. The ends lost 0 bases at V and 5 bases at J; junction bases unmatched: 7. The CDR3 runs 16 residues. CDR3 nucleotides: TGCGCCAGCAGCTTGGCGGGGGACAGGGTGGTAGATACGCAGTATTTT. Its translation is CASSLAGDRVVDTQYF.

This chain connects TRBV9 to TRBJ1-1; D uncertain. Trimming removed 4 bases at V and 0 bases at J, with 13 bases between. This CDR3 has 15 amino acids. Germline V CDR1 and CDR2: SGDLS, YYNGEE. DNA for the CDR3: TGTGCCAGCAGCAACAAACAGTTCATGAACACTGAAGCTTTCTTT. It yields the protein CASSNKQFMNTEAFF.

This clone was found a few times. This chain uses TRBV10-3 with TRBJ1-5; the D is unclear. CDR1 is ENHRY, CDR2 SYGVKD, per germline. The CDR3 sequence is 13 residues long. V shed 5 bases and J shed 3 bases, with 8 bases lying between them. CDR3 coding DNA: TGTGCCATCAGTTCGGGTGACAATCAGCCCCAGCATTTT. It is translated as CAISSGDNQPQHF.

The genes are TRBV10-3 and TRBJ2-3, with 10 bases fitting TRBD2. Unmatched junction bases numbered 6, after V lost 0 bases and J lost 3 bases. CDR1 and CDR2 (germline): ENHRY, SYGVKD. The CDR3 consists of 17 residues. CDR3 in amino acids: CAISESGLADYTDTQYF. CDR3 in DNA: TGTGCCATCAGTGAGTCAGGACTAGCGGACTATACAGATACGCAGTATTTT.

The rearrangement uses TRBV19 and TRBJ1-3; D is unclear. The CDR3 runs 14 residues. The V and J ends lost 8 bases and 0 bases respectively, with 11 bases between them. Looked up from germline, CDR1 is LNHDA and CDR2 is SQIVND (reference sequence). The CDR3 sequence: CASREYSSGNTIYF. The CDR3, as DNA: TGTGCCAGTCGCGAGTACAGCTCTGGAAACACCATATATTTT.

J is TRBJ1-6 and V is TRBV9; 7 bases line up with TRBD1. Germline V lookup: CDR1 SGDLS, CDR2 YYNGEE. Losses at the gene ends were 4 bases for V and 3 bases for J; bases not matched to a gene: 7. The CDR3 length is 16 residues. Written as DNA, the CDR3 is TGTGCCAGCAGCCCTAGGGGGCGAAGCTATAATTCACCCCTCCACTTT. Translated, it gives CASSPRGRSYNSPLHF.

V gene TRBV30 combines with J gene TRBJ1-4, with no clear D. V lost 0 bases and J 5 bases, leaving 13 bases between the germline ends. The germline CDR1 and CDR2 sequences are GTSNPN and SVGIG (reference sequence). The CDR3 runs to 15 residues. The chain's CDR3 is CAWSVLYRANEKLFF. The CDR3 DNA follows: TGTGCCTGGAGTGTATTGTACAGAGCCAATGAAAAACTGTTTTTT.

For the CDR3, the DNA is TGCGCCAGCAGTAGGACAGTTACAGCCCACGAGCAGTACTTC. This translates into CASSRTVTAHEQYF. The gene calls are TRBV4-1 and TRBJ2-7; D perhaps matches TRBD1 (6 bases). The germline V gene encodes CDR1 MGHRA and CDR2 YSYEKL. V was clipped by 6 bases and J by 5 bases, with 17 bases between them. This CDR3 comprises 14 residues.

V is TRBV9 and J is TRBJ1-2, with D possibly matching TRBD1 (6 bases). The CDR3 runs to 15 residues. The V gene lost 3 bases and the J gene lost 5 bases, with 17 bases spanning the gap. Germline V gene lookup returns CDR1 SGDLS and CDR2 YYNGEE. The CDR3 DNA reads TGTGCCAGCAGCGCCCCCCTTGGGGGCGGGTATGGCTACACCTTC. Its protein is CASSAPLGGGYGYTF.

The rearrangement links TRBV2 to TRBJ1-5; TRBD1 aligns across 7 bases. The CDR3 is 14 residues long. V was pared by 7 bases and J by 1 base, with 4 bases of the junction left unmatched. In germline, CDR1 is SNHLY, CDR2 FYNNEI. The CDR3 DNA follows: TGTGCCAGCACCCGACAGGGAAGCAATCAGCCCCAGCATTTT. This sequence encodes CASTRQGSNQPQHF.

The V gene is TRBV13, the J gene TRBJ1-1; the D gene is possibly TRBD1 (5 bases). Germline CDR1 is PRHDT and CDR2 is FYEKMQ (reference sequence). The CDR3 runs 15 residues. The V end was cut by 6 bases, the J end by 1 base, with 15 bases between. CDR3 loop: CASSYRQPPNTEAFF. CDR3 DNA: TGTGCCAGCAGTTACCGACAGCCACCGAACACTGAAGCTTTCTTT. Full variable domain (rest looked up from reference TRBV13 and TRBJ1-1): AAGVIQSPRHLIKEKRETATLKCYPIPRHDTVYWYQQGPGQDPQFLISFYEKMQSDKGSIPDRFSAQQFSDYHSELNMSSLELGDSALYFCASSYRQPPNTEAFFGQGTRLTVV.

Only a few counts were recorded for this clone. V usage is TRBV7-6 and J usage is TRBJ2-2; TRBD1 matches at 7 bases. CDR1 is SGHVS and CDR2 is FNYEAQ in the germline V gene. The CDR3 covers 17 residues. J gave up 1 base and V 6 bases, and 11 bases lay outside the gene matches. This CDR3 is CASRLGTGTENTGELFF. The CDR3 nucleotides read TGTGCCAGCAGATTGGGCACCGGGACAGAGAACACCGGGGAGCTGTTTTTT.

The rearrangement joins TRBV5-1 to TRBJ2-5, with TRBD2 matching 10 bases. The V gene end was trimmed by 1 base and the J gene end by 2 bases; junction bases not matched to a gene: 5. This CDR3 is 16 amino acids long. Germline CDR1 reads SGHRS; CDR2 reads YFSETQ. Written as DNA, the CDR3 is TGCGCCAGCAGCTTGTTTCTAGCGGGAGTGCAAGAGACCCAGTACTTC. This gives the protein CASSLFLAGVQETQYF. The full variable domain, completed using reference TRBV5-1 and TRBJ2-5, is KAGVTQTPRYLIKTRGQQVTLSCSPISGHRSVSWYQQTPGQGLQFLFEYFSETQRNKGNFPGRFSGRQFSNSRSEMNVSTLELGDSALYLCASSLFLAGVQETQYFGPGTRLLVL.

V and J are TRBV5-3 and TRBJ1-4; a weak D match, TRBD1 (6 bases). TRBV5-3 is an open reading frame whose function is uncertain. The CDR3 runs 15 residues. V was shortened by 5 bases and J by 7 bases, with 18 bases between the two germline ends. In DNA form, the CDR3 reads TGTGCCAGAAGTCATTCAGGGGCCGCGGGTGAAAAACTGTTTTTT. This encodes CARSHSGAAGEKLFF.

The CDR3: CASSKKTGVESPLHF. The CDR3 coding sequence is TGCGCCAGCAGCAAGAAAACAGGGGTAGAGTCACCCCTCCACTTT. The chain recombines TRBV5-1 with TRBJ1-6; 7 nucleotides match TRBD1. This CDR3 region has 15 residues. Losses at the gene ends were 4 bases for V and 10 bases for J; bases not matched to a gene: 11. The germline gives CDR1 SGHRS, CDR2 YFSETQ.

This clone was seen a single time. The chain joins TRBV2 to TRBJ1-5; no clear D. CDR3 length: 14 amino acids. V gave up 5 bases and J gave up 1 base, with 9 bases separating them. Per the germline V gene, CDR1 is SNHLY and CDR2 is FYNNEI. DNA for the CDR3: TGTGCCAGCAGTTTTGGTAGAAGCAATCAGCCCCAGCATTTT. Translation: CASSFGRSNQPQHF.

The rearrangement links TRBV2 to TRBJ2-3; 7 bases align to TRBD1. Germline V gene sequence: CDR1 SNHLY, CDR2 FYNNEI. With 4 bases clipped from V and 6 bases from J, the junction kept 4 bases outside the gene matches. This CDR3 is 13 amino acids long. Written as DNA, the CDR3 is TGTGCCAGCAGTGCTAGGGGGCTGGATACGCAGTATTTT. Residues: CASSARGLDTQYF.

The V gene is TRBV5-1, the J gene TRBJ2-7, with D maybe TRBD2 (6 bases). CDR1 is SGHRS and CDR2 is YFSETQ in the germline V gene. The V and J ends lost 3 bases and 4 bases respectively, with 14 bases between them. The CDR3 covers 14 residues. CDR3 nucleotide sequence: TGCGCCAGCAGCTCCGGGACTTATAATTACGAGCAGTACTTC. Its protein product is CASSSGTYNYEQYF.

This rearrangement joins TRBV21-1 to TRBJ2-1; the D call TRBD1 from the table was never checked on the DNA. TRBV21-1 is termed a pseudogene. The CDR3 has 16 residues. The CDR3: CASSKGEGGLYNEQFF. CDR3 nucleotide sequence: TGTGCCAGCAGCAAAGGGGAAGGGGGCCTCTACAATGAGCAGTTCTTC.